A single T cell receptor (beta chain) is shown here with its context. Its target is unknown. The data originate from a study of cytomegalovirus exposure and HLA in healthy donors. Produced via immunoSEQ multiplex PCR; TCRdb's table is partial and in-frame only. This table has approximately 81,000 clones, 90% to 95% appearing once. Study conclusions and caveats: Under in vitro conditions, three CMV-associated chains were confirmed as specific for CMV antigens. The classifier reportedly diagnosed cytomegalovirus status with high sensitivity and specificity. Generally TCR sequences proved uncommon, though certain public TCRs appeared in numerous donors. Cytomegalovirus-associated status was assigned to more than 150 TCR beta chains.

Material: PBMCs. The sequence derives from a man aged 18 to 35 in good health and CMV-seronegative.

CDR3 sequence (DNA): TGCGCCAGCAGCTTGTCGGAGGGCAATGAGCAGTTCTTC. It codes for CASSLSEGNEQFF. This chain links TRBV5-1 with TRBJ2-1; possibly TRBD2 for D (6 bases). The CDR3 sequence is 13 residues long. V was trimmed by 1 base and J by 6 bases, leaving 8 bases between them. CDR1 and CDR2 (germline): SGHRS, YFSETQ.